This T cell receptor beta chain was identified in a study of shared clonotypes between healthy human individuals. On this clone itself: Its target is unknown. Other DNA variants within this sample encode the same CDR3.

The donor cohort consisted entirely of Caucasian adults residing in Nashville, Tennessee. Negatively enriched CD4+ T cells were divided by CD45RA into naive and memory. The CDR3 contains 15 residues. J was trimmed by 5 bases and V by 4 bases; bases with no gene match: 4. The germline V gene has CDR1 SGHRS and CDR2 YFSETQ. The table came from immunoSEQ multiplex PCR; TCRdb's copy has only in-frame clones and leaves some out. The top ten hold 0.36% of the sample, which has approximately 1.5 million clones, around 98.5% seen once. Study findings and constraints: For sorted subsets, rarefaction showed incomplete sequencing despite large depth. A handful of donors had about 5.1% of their naive CD4 clonotypes in common.

The chain couples TRBV5-1 to TRBJ2-1, with 12 bases identical to TRBD2. Sequencing used naive CD4+ T cells sorted from blood. Specified subset: CD45RA+ positively selected. This TCR was sampled from a man aged 30 to 45 in good health. CDR3 sequence: CASSRRLAGDNEQFF. The CDR3 bases are TGCGCCAGCAGCCGTCGACTAGCGGGGGACAATGAGCAGTTCTTC.